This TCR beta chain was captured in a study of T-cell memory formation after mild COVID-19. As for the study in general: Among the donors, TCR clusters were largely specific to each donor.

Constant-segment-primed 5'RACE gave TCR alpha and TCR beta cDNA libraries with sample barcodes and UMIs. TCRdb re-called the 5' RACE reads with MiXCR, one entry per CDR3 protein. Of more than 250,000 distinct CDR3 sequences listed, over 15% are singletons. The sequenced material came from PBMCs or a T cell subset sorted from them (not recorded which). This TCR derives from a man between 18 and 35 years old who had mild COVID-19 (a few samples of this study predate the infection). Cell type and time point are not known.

The CDR3 loop is CASSFRQGRSGNTIYF. The DNA for the CDR3 is TGTGCCAGCAGCTTCCGACAGGGTAGGAGCGGAAACACCATATATTTT. V and J are TRBV7-2 and TRBJ1-3; 7 bases align to TRBD1. Germline V gene data show CDR1 as SGHTA and CDR2 as FQGNSA. The trim removed 3 bases at V and 4 bases at J, leaving 9 bases unmatched. The CDR3 consists of 16 residues.